This TCR beta chain was recovered during a study of T cell repertoires in cytomegalovirus infection. Points from the study as a whole: Pooled public TCR beta family frequency picked out CMV carriers with the relevant HLA.

This clonotype was recorded a few times. The antigen is not known. The CDR3 has 15 amino acids. V lost 4 bases to trimming and J lost 8 bases; unmatched junction nucleotides: 11. Germline assignment: CDR1 SGHTA and CDR2 FQGNSA. TCRdb independently ran MiXCR on the reads; one entry per CDR3 protein. Among 300,000 to 450,000 distinct CDR3 sequences listed, 15% to 20% were seen once. The sequence derives from a human donor in good health (CMV status not recorded). Some clones in this sample may be carry-over from other donors' samples. The material sequenced was PBMCs. This chain connects TRBV7-2 to TRBJ2-1; 7 bases map to TRBD2. The CDR3 DNA follows: TGTGCCAGCAGCTCGGGACTATCCCGAGGCTATGAGCAGTTCTTC. This gives the protein CASSSGLSRGYEQFF.